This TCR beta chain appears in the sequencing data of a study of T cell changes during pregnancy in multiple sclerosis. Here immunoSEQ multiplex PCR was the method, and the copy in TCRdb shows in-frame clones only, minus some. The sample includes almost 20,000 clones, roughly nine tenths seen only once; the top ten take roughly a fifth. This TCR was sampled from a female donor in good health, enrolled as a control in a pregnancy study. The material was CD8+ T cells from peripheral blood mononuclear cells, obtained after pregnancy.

In DNA, the CDR3 is TGTGCCAGCAGCGTAGCCGGGACAGGGGGCGGCGAGCAGTACTTC. Protein: CASSVAGTGGGEQYF. The genes are TRBV9 and TRBJ2-7; TRBD1 matches 12 bases. This CDR3 has 15 amino acids. The germline gives CDR1 SGDLS, CDR2 YYNGEE. V dropped 0 bases and J dropped 6; count of bases not matched to a gene: 4.